The source of this T cell receptor beta chain is a study of T-cell reconstitution after alpha-beta-depleted transplantation in children. Germline CDR1 reads DFQATT; CDR2 reads SNEGSKA (reference sequence). With 3 bases clipped from V and 4 bases from J, the junction kept 9 bases outside the gene matches. The CDR3 is 14 residues long. Researchers prepared the TCRbeta library using unique molecular identifiers, the study reports. TCRdb processed the PCR reads anew with MiXCR; each CDR3 protein has one entry. The table includes about 610,000 distinct CDR3 sequences, roughly a tenth detected once. The clonotype was recovered from a human donor who donated a stem cell graft to a child with acute myeloid leukemia. The sample in question was PBMCs from the stem cell graft donor, obtained from the stem cell graft. The chain links TRBV20-1 to TRBJ2-7; 7 nucleotides match TRBD1. The CDR3 sequence: CSARDQTGYYEQYF. In DNA, the CDR3 is TGCAGTGCTAGGGATCAGACAGGGTATTACGAGCAGTACTTC.